The entry below describes one TCR beta chain. Its target is not known. This specimen belongs to a study of cytomegalovirus exposure and HLA in healthy donors. Study results and limitations: Usually a TCR sequence was rare, but some public TCRs were found in many donors. Among the most significant clusters, several appeared linked to common viral pathogens in a later analysis. The authors later found TCR association rates varying by HLA locus, with DRB1 most and HLA-C fewest.

Germline loops: CDR1 MNHEY, CDR2 SMNVEV (reference sequence). The germline V and J ends were trimmed by 3 bases and 1 base, with 9 bases remaining between them. The CDR3 is 14 residues long. PCR amplification relied on 60 Vbeta primers (plus 13 Jbeta primers). TCRdb's copy holds only in-frame clones and misses some; the assay was immunoSEQ multiplex PCR. In the table there are under 200,000 clones, around 84% of which are singletons. This receptor was taken from a woman in her forties in good health and CMV-seronegative. Sequencing was done on a sample of PBMCs. This chain connects TRBV27 to TRBJ1-1, with D unresolved. CDR3 nucleotide sequence: TGTGCCAGCAGTTTCGCACGGGAGAACACTGAAGCTTTCTTT. Its protein is CASSFARENTEAFF.